The entry below gives a single TCR beta chain sequence along with its context. As yet, its antigen is unknown. Treatment here: roughly 11-day PBMC culture with coronavirus spike peptide pools or control peptides (ViraFEST assay). Sequenced with the Oncomine TCR Beta short-read assay was DNA taken from cultured CD4+ T cells. MiXCR was run by TCRdb on the PCR reads, yielding one entry per CDR3 protein. The table records approximately 11,000 distinct CDR3 sequences, about 25% of them present only once. The CDR3 totals 13 residues. Trimming removed 0 bases at V and 5 bases at J, with 5 bases between. Germline V gene sequence: CDR1 SGHTA, CDR2 FQGTGA. This entry comes from a study of vaccination and CD4 T cells after COVID-19.

Sequences were derived from CD4+ T cells from blood, cultured in vitro, sampled after SARS-CoV-2 vaccination. This sequence joins TRBV7-3 and TRBJ1-5; D not resolved. The sequence was collected from a human donor who had recovered from COVID-19. The CDR3 region is CASSLTIDQPQHF. In nucleotides, the CDR3 is TGTGCCAGCAGCTTAACCATAGATCAGCCCCAGCATTTT.